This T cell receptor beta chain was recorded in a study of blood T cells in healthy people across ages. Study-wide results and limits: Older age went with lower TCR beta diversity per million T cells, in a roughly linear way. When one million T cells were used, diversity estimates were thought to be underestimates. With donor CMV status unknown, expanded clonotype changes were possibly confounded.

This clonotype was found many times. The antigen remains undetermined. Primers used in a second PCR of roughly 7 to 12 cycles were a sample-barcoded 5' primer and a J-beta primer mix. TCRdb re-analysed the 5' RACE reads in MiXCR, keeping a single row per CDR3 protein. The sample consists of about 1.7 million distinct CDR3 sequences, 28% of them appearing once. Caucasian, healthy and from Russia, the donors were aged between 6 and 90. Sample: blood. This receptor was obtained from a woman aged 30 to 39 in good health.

The CDR3 DNA reads as TGCAGTGCTAATCCCGGGACTAGCGGGAGGGCCTACGAGCAGTACTTC. It yields the protein CSANPGTSGRAYEQYF. The chain couples TRBV20-1 to TRBJ2-7; 16 bases agree with TRBD2. The V segment lost 4 bases and the J segment 2 bases; nucleotides outside the gene matches: 5. The CDR3 is 16 amino acids. The germline V gene encodes CDR1 DFQATT and CDR2 SNEGSKA (reference sequence).